This T cell receptor beta chain was found in a study of CD8 T cells in ankylosing spondylitis. General observations from the study: Those disease-linked clones were CD8+; they were also relatively rare in peripheral blood. Significantly higher representation of disease-linked clones was reported for matched ankylosing spondylitis synovial fluid.

A quantitative 5'-RACE method, one with molecular barcodes, was used to make TCR beta libraries. TCRdb called the 5' RACE reads again in MiXCR, with one record for every CDR3 protein. The sample contains about 240,000 distinct CDR3 sequences, roughly a tenth of which appear only once. V shed 8 bases and J 4 bases; nucleotides not matched to a gene: 27. The CDR3 spans 20 residues. CDR1 and CDR2 from the germline V gene are MDHEN and SYDVKM. This clonotype was counted at least ten times. The target antigen is unknown. The sequence derives from a male donor with ankylosing spondylitis or in good health (not recorded which). Sequenced sample: blood, either unsorted or a sorted T cell fraction (not recorded which). The rearrangement links TRBV28 to TRBJ1-2, with 8 nucleotides matching TRBD1. The CDR3 protein is CASRPGLGMGRGRVGYGYTF. Here the CDR3 DNA reads TGTGCCAGCCGGCCGGGTCTCGGGATGGGCAGGGGGCGCGTTGGCTATGGCTACACCTTC.